These T cell receptor beta chains were read from a single sample in a study of esophageal squamous cell carcinoma under preoperative chemotherapy. TCRdb reprocessed the PCR reads via MiXCR and lists one record per CDR3 protein. The data show about 18,000 distinct CDR3 sequences, about 43% seen once. This sample was taken from a patient given preoperative chemotherapy. The receptor source for this set is a human donor with esophageal squamous cell carcinoma. The donor label of this sample is uncertain. Each CDR3 is given with its conserved first and last residue. A D gene is named only where the DNA matches it firmly. Clone sizes are given selectively: once, few, many, or a class where the clone is expanded.

j_call d_call clone_size v_call cdr3_nt cdr3_aa
TRBJ2-7 NA many TRBV24-1 TGTGCCACCAGTGATTCCGGGACACAAAACTACTACGAGCAGTACTTC CATSDSGTQNYYEQYF
TRBJ2-7 TRBD2 many TRBV7-8 TGTGCCAGCAGCCTCCGGGGGGGTCCCTACGAGCAGTACTTC CASSLRGGPYEQYF
TRBJ2-1 TRBD1 many TRBV6-2/TRBV6-3 TGTGCCAGCAGTCCCGGGACAGATCACAATGAGCAGTTCTTC CASSPGTDHNEQFF
TRBJ2-7 TRBD1 few TRBV5-6 TGTGCCAGCAGATCCGAGTACAGGGGCTCCTACGAGCAGTACTTC CASRSEYRGSYEQYF
TRBJ2-3 TRBD2 NA TRBV7-8 TGTGCCAGCAGCTTAGCAGGGACTAGCGGGGGGACCGGGGATACGCAGTATTTT CASSLAGTSGGTGDTQYF
TRBJ2-5 NA few TRBV7-2 TGTGCCAGCAGCTTAGACAGAGAGACCCAGTACTTC CASSLDRETQYF
TRBJ1-2 TRBD1 NA TRBV6-5 TGTGCCAGCAGTTACGACAGGGGTGGCTACACCTTC CASSYDRGGYTF
TRBJ1-6 NA many TRBV12-3/TRBV12-4 TGTGCCAGCAGTTTTAGTCCAGGGGACGTTGGGAATTCACCCCTCCACTTT CASSFSPGDVGNSPLHF
TRBJ2-6 TRBD1 NA TRBV24-1 TGTGCCACCAGTGAAAGGGACAGGGCGAGCTCTGGGGCCAACGTCCTGACTTTC CATSERDRASSGANVLTF
TRBJ2-7 TRBD2 once TRBV6-2/TRBV6-3 TGTGCCAGCAGCTATACTAGCGGGCTGAACTCCTACGAGCAGTACTTC CASSYTSGLNSYEQYF
TRBJ2-7 NA NA TRBV12-3/TRBV12-4 TGTGCCAGCAGTTTTCAGGGATTGTTACGCTACGAGCAGTACTTC CASSFQGLLRYEQYF
TRBJ2-5 TRBD1 NA TRBV12-3/TRBV12-4 TGTGCCAGCAGTTCAACAGGGGTAGACGCAGAGACCCAGTACTTC CASSSTGVDAETQYF
TRBJ2-3 TRBD2 medium-sized TRBV10-2 TGCGCCAGCAGCAGACTAGCGGCAACGTCCCGCACAGATACGCAGTATTTT CASSRLAATSRTDTQYF
TRBJ2-7 TRBD1 few TRBV15 TGTGCCACCAGCAGAGATTATGTGGGACAGGGGGCATACGAGCAGTACTTC CATSRDYVGQGAYEQYF
TRBJ2-1 TRBD2 many TRBV7-9 TGTGCCAGCAGCACATCTAGCGGGAGGGCCGACAATGAGCAGTTCTTC CASSTSSGRADNEQFF
TRBJ2-1 NA few TRBV6-5 TGTGCCAGCAGTTCAGGAGACCCTCTAAAAACCTTAAAAAACATTCAGTTCTTC CASSSGDPLKTLKNIQFF
TRBJ2-7 NA NA TRBV7-8 TGTGCCAGCAGCATACAGGGTCCCCAATACGAGCAGTACTTC CASSIQGPQYEQYF
TRBJ2-3 TRBD2 few TRBV6-1 TGTGCCAGCAGTGTTGCGGTATGGGCTAGCGGGAGCACAGATACGCAGTATTTT CASSVAVWASGSTDTQYF
TRBJ2-4 NA once TRBV11-3 TGTGCCAGCAGCCCATTGTCCAAAAACATTCAGTACTTC CASSPLSKNIQYF
TRBJ2-7 NA NA TRBV12-3/TRBV12-4 TGTGCCAGCACCTCGGGTGGGTGGGCGGGCACCTACGAGCAGTACTTC CASTSGGWAGTYEQYF
TRBJ2-1 NA NA TRBV12-3/TRBV12-4 TGTGCCAGCAGCCCTGGGAGCGGGCCCTACAATGCGCAGTACTTT CASSPGSGPYNAQYF
TRBJ2-3 TRBD2 few TRBV7-2 TGTGCCAGCAGCTTAACGCTAGCGGGGACAAACGGAGGTACGCAGTATTTT CASSLTLAGTNGGTQYF
TRBJ2-3 NA NA TRBV7-2 TGTGCCAGCAGCGCGCGAGAGGGCCGGAGCACAGATACGCAGTATTTC CASSAREGRSTDTQYF
TRBJ2-4 TRBD2 NA TRBV20-1 TGCAGTCGACCCAGCGGGAGGGCCGGGTCCAAAAACATTCAGTACTTC CSRPSGRAGSKNIQYF
TRBJ2-1 NA few TRBV23-1 TGCGCCAGCAGTCAATCGATCACTCCAGAGAGATCCAATGAGCAGTTCTTC CASSQSITPERSNEQFF
TRBJ1-5 NA many TRBV28 TGTGCCAGCAGGGTAATGCAAAATAGCTATCAGCCCCAGCATTTT CASRVMQNSYQPQHF
TRBJ2-1 TRBD2 NA TRBV11-3 TGTGCCAGCAGCTTAGGCGGGAGTATCGACAATGAGCAGTTCTTC CASSLGGSIDNEQFF
TRBJ2-5 NA NA TRBV7-3 TGTGCGGGGAGCCGGGGCCGTGCGCGAGATACCCAGTATTTC CAGSRGRARDTQYF
TRBJ2-7 NA NA TRBV7-8 TGTGCCAGCAGCTTGGGACTGTCCTACGAGCAGTACTTC CASSLGLSYEQYF
TRBJ2-3 NA NA TRBV19 TGTGCTAGTAGGCCCGCCCTCACCCCAGATACGCAGTATTTT CASRPALTPDTQYF
TRBJ2-7 NA NA TRBV12-3/TRBV12-4 TGTGCCAGCAGACCCCGGGACACCATCGACGAGCAGTACTTC CASRPRDTIDEQYF
TRBJ2-1 NA once TRBV6-2/TRBV6-3 TGTGCCAGCACGGATTCCAGACAGCCCGCGCGTGAGCAGTTCTTC CASTDSRQPAREQFF
TRBJ2-2 TRBD2 few TRBV7-8 TGTGCCAGCAGCTGGGGAGCGGGGTCGAACACCGGGGAGCTGTTTTTT CASSWGAGSNTGELFF
TRBJ2-7 NA many TRBV7-8 TGTGCCAGCAGCATTGGGGGGAACGAGCAGTACTTC CASSIGGNEQYF
TRBJ2-3 NA once TRBV12-3/TRBV12-4 TGTGCCGGGGGTTTCGGGGGGCGCCTGGTGGATACGCAGTACTTT CAGGFGGRLVDTQYF
TRBJ2-3 NA NA TRBV7-6 TGTGCCAGCAGCTTAGGGAGAGATACGCAGTATTTT CASSLGRDTQYF
TRBJ2-7 TRBD2 NA TRBV9 TGTGCCAGCAGCGTGGGACTAGCGGGAGGGACCTACGAGCAGTACTTC CASSVGLAGGTYEQYF
TRBJ2-3 NA NA TRBV10-3 TGTGCCATCAGGGGGACGGGGGGCAAAGATATGCAGTATTTT CAIRGTGGKDMQYF
TRBJ2-5 TRBD1 NA TRBV11-2 TGTGCCAGCAGCTCCGGGACAGGGGTGATCCAAGAGACCCAGTACTTC CASSSGTGVIQETQYF
TRBJ2-1 NA NA TRBV7-8 TGTGCCAGCAGCCCAAGTGACTCAGCCTACGAGCAGTTCTTC CASSPSDSAYEQFF
TRBJ1-6 NA few TRBV19 TGTGCCACACAGGGTCGAATGACACCCCTCCACTTT CATQGRMTPLHF
TRBJ2-1 NA NA TRBV7-2 TGTGCCAGCAGCAAATACCCTGGAGGGGGGAATGAGCAGTTCTTC CASSKYPGGGNEQFF
TRBJ2-5 NA few TRBV6-1 TGTGCCAGCACGGGCCACAGGGAGGGCCAAGAGACCCAGTACTTC CASTGHREGQETQYF
TRBJ2-5 NA NA TRBV7-8 TGTGCCAGCAGCTTAGGTTCCTCCGCAGGGGAGACCCAGTACTTC CASSLGSSAGETQYF
TRBJ2-3 NA few TRBV10-1 TGCGCCAGCAGTGGACATTTCGGGGATACGCAGTATTTT CASSGHFGDTQYF
TRBJ2-3 TRBD2 few TRBV7-2 TGTGCCAGCGGAAGGCGGGGGGCAGCAGATACGCAGTATTTT CASGRRGAADTQYF
TRBJ2-4 NA NA TRBV6-2/TRBV6-3 TGTGCCAGCACCCCCGATACCCGTTACAAAAACATTCAGTACTTC CASTPDTRYKNIQYF
TRBJ2-5 TRBD2 NA TRBV12-3/TRBV12-4 TGTGGCAGGGGTTTCCGGGGGGGTGTGGAGGATACCCAGTATTTC CGRGFRGGVEDTQYF
TRBJ2-7 TRBD1 few TRBV6-5 TGTGCCAGCAGTTACTCGCCGGGACAGAGCTACGAGCAGTACTTC CASSYSPGQSYEQYF
TRBJ2-3 TRBD2 NA TRBV7-2 TGTGCCAGCAGCTTAAAACTTCAGCGGGACGCCTGCACCGAGGCGCAGTATTTT CASSLKLQRDACTEAQYF
TRBJ2-5 NA NA TRBV6-5 TGTGCCAGCAGTTTGAAACTATCGACAGGTTCGAAGACCCAGTACTTC CASSLKLSTGSKTQYF
TRBJ2-1 NA NA TRBV9 TGTGCCAGCAGCGTAGTTAATTTCAACAATGAGCAGTTCTTC CASSVVNFNNEQFF
TRBJ2-7 NA many TRBV10-1 TGCGCCAGCAGTGAGTCGGGCAGGGCCTCCGAGCAGTACTTC CASSESGRASEQYF
TRBJ1-3 NA NA TRBV6-1 TGTGCCAGCAGCTCGACGGAAGGAAACACCATATATTTT CASSSTEGNTIYF
TRBJ2-7 NA many TRBV7-2 TGTGCCAGCAGCCAGCAGGGGACCGGGCGGTACGAGCAGTACTTC CASSQQGTGRYEQYF
TRBJ2-3 TRBD1 once TRBV7-7 TGCGCCAGCAGCCAGGCCAGGAGCACAGGGGAGCAGTATTTT CASSQARSTGEQYF